The 16 T cell receptor beta chains in this list originate from one sample, sequenced in a study of T cell repertoires in cytomegalovirus infection. Each CDR3 protein gets one entry after TCRdb re-called the reads with MiXCR. The table has roughly 220,000 distinct CDR3 sequences, roughly two fifths seen once. Their antigens remain unidentified. Sequences were derived from CD8+ T cells from cultured PBMCs, sampled from culture after CMV antigen stimulation. Receptors were obtained from a human donor in good health (CMV status not recorded). Some clones in this sample may be carry-over from other donors' samples.

The chain is built from TRBV20-1 and TRBJ2-3, with D possibly being TRBD2 (5 bases). Trimming removed 3 bases at V and 7 bases at J, with 14 bases between. Germline values: CDR1 DFQATT, CDR2 SNEGSKA (reference sequence). This CDR3 is built from 13 residues. CDR3 nucleotide sequence: TGCAGTGCTAGTGGCCCGCCGGGATATACGCAGTATTTT. Translation: CSASGPPGYTQYF.

In its sample, this clonotype was seen once. This rearrangement joins TRBV6-2 or TRBV6-3 to TRBJ2-7; 9 bases fit TRBD1. The germline V gene encodes CDR1 MNHEY and CDR2 SVGEGT. The CDR3 runs 15 residues. The trim removed 2 bases at V and 5 bases at J, leaving 7 bases unmatched. The CDR3 bases are TGTGCCAGCAGTTACCCGAGACAGGGGGTTCACGAGCAGTACTTC. Translating it yields CASSYPRQGVHEQYF.

There are many counts of this clonotype. CDR3 sequence reads: CASSTGQDSNQPQHF. DNA for the CDR3: TGTGCCAGCAGTACGGGACAGGATAGCAATCAGCCCCAGCATTTT. The J gene is TRBJ1-5, the V gene TRBV28; TRBD1 matches 8 bases. The CDR3 has 15 residues. Trimming took 5 bases from V and 0 from J; bases not matched to a gene: 3. The germline CDR1 and CDR2 sequences are MDHEN and SYDVKM.

This clonotype appeared a few times. This chain joins TRBV12-3 or TRBV12-4 and TRBJ2-3; D perhaps matches TRBD2 (5 bases). CDR3 length: 15 amino acids. With 5 bases removed from V and 2 bases from J, the gap between germline ends came to 14 bases. The CDR3 region is CASSNGLRATDTQYF. As DNA, the CDR3 is TGTGCCAGCAGTAATGGACTGCGAGCCACAGATACGCAGTATTTT.

The genes are TRBV20-1 and TRBJ1-4; possibly TRBD1 for D (6 bases). The CDR3 loop spans 13 amino acids. CDR1 DFQATT and CDR2 SNEGSKA come from the germline V gene (reference sequence). Trimming left V 5 bases short and J 5 bases short, with 12 bases between. The CDR3: CSAEEDRNEKLFF. CDR3 nucleotide sequence: TGCAGTGCTGAGGAGGACAGAAATGAAAAACTGTTTTTT.

The chain is built from TRBV9 and TRBJ2-7; 7 nucleotides line up with TRBD1. The CDR3 is 17 amino acids. Germline CDR1 and CDR2: SGDLS and YYNGEE. Trimming removed 0 bases from V and 2 bases from J; junction bases left unmatched: 11. The CDR3 coding sequence is TGTGCCAGCAGCGTAGTCCCTAAGGGGGACAGAGCCTACGAGCAGTACTTC. The encoded protein is CASSVVPKGDRAYEQYF.

The chain has TRBV20-1 and TRBJ2-2; 12 nucleotides match TRBD1. This CDR3 has 14 residues. Germline V gene sequence: CDR1 DFQATT, CDR2 SNEGSKA (reference sequence). The V segment lost 7 bases and the J segment 7 bases; nucleotides outside the gene matches: 7. The CDR3 DNA follows: TGCAGTGTACCGGGACAGGGGGCAGGCGGGGAGCTGTTTTTT. It is translated as CSVPGQGAGGELFF.

V and J are TRBV2 and TRBJ2-6; D gene ambiguous. Trimming removed 1 base from V and 10 bases from J, with 11 bases in between. Germline values: CDR1 SNHLY, CDR2 FYNNEI. CDR3 size: 14 residues. Here the CDR3 reads CASSEGITQNVLTF. The CDR3 nucleotides read TGTGCCAGCAGTGAAGGGATCACGCAGAACGTCCTGACTTTC.

The J gene is TRBJ2-7, the V gene TRBV4-1; D is uncertain. Deletions cut 1 base from V and 3 bases from J, with 7 bases between. The CDR3 contains 13 residues. Germline CDR1 and CDR2: MGHRA and YSYEKL. The CDR3 DNA reads TGCGCCAGCAGCCAAGGCTGGGACTACGAGCAGTACTTC. Protein product: CASSQGWDYEQYF.

In its sample, this clonotype was seen a few times. J is TRBJ1-1 and V is TRBV7-9, with TRBD1 as a possible D gene (6 bases). CDR1 and CDR2 (germline): SEHNR, FQNEAQ (reference sequence). This CDR3 spans 13 amino acids. The germline V and J ends were trimmed by 4 bases and 3 bases, with 9 bases remaining between them. CDR3 in amino acids: CASSYRADTEAFF. CDR3 DNA sequence: TGTGCCAGCAGCTACAGGGCCGACACTGAAGCTTTCTTT.

This clonotype was detected many times. The gene calls are TRBV7-8 and TRBJ2-1, with D perhaps TRBD1 (7 bases). Germline V gene data show CDR1 as SGHVS and CDR2 as FQNEAQ. This CDR3 has 15 residues. V lost 2 bases and J 6 bases, leaving 14 bases between the germline ends. CDR3 residues: CASSLRGAGGNEQFF. DNA of the CDR3: TGTGCCAGCAGCTTAAGGGGGGCAGGGGGCAATGAGCAGTTCTTC. Full variable domain (rest looked up from reference TRBV7-8 and TRBJ2-1): GAGVSQSPRYKVAKRGQDVALRCDPISGHVSLFWYQQALGQGPEFLTYFQNEAQLDKSGLPSDRFFAERPEGSVSTLKIQRTQQEDSAVYLCASSLRGAGGNEQFFGPGTRLTVL.

This clonotype was observed a handful of times. The chain couples TRBV28 to TRBJ2-5; 9 positions agree with TRBD1. Per the germline V gene, CDR1 is MDHEN and CDR2 is SYDVKM. Trimming took 5 bases from V and 5 from J; bases not matched to a gene: 12. The CDR3 sequence is 16 residues long. CDR3 region: CASSHTRWDRDETQYF. Here the CDR3 DNA reads TGTGCCAGCAGTCACACCAGATGGGACAGGGATGAGACCCAGTACTTC. The complete variable domain, with remaining parts taken from reference TRBV28 and TRBJ2-5, reads DVKVTQSSRYLVKRTGEKVFLECVQDMDHENMFWYRQDPGLGLRLIYFSYDVKMKEKGDIPEGYSVSREKKERFSLILESASTNQTSMYLCASSHTRWDRDETQYFGPGTRLLVL.

This clonotype was seen a handful of times. The chain links TRBV29-1 to TRBJ2-1, with D unresolved. Germline-derived CDR1 and CDR2 are SQVTM and ANQGSEA. This CDR3 contains 14 residues. The V gene lost 5 bases and the J gene lost 6 bases, with 17 bases spanning the gap. CDR3 sequence (DNA): TGCAGCGTTCCAAACCAGCCATCTATCAATGAGCAGTTCTTC. Translation: CSVPNQPSINEQFF.

DNA for the CDR3: TGCAGCGTGAGGGACAGGGGCTCTGGAAACACCATATATTTT. As protein: CSVRDRGSGNTIYF. J is TRBJ1-3 and V is TRBV29-1; 10 bases match TRBD1. This CDR3 spans 14 amino acids. The V segment lost 6 bases and the J segment 0 bases; nucleotides outside the gene matches: 2. CDR1 SQVTM and CDR2 ANQGSEA come from the germline V gene.

A single count supports this clonotype. The V gene is TRBV4-1, the J gene TRBJ2-5, with unresolved D. The germline V and J ends were trimmed by 0 bases and 0 bases, with 8 bases remaining between them. CDR1 MGHRA and CDR2 YSYEKL come from the germline V gene. The CDR3 contains 15 residues. The CDR3 loop reads CASSQDRTYQETQYF. The CDR3 region has the DNA TGCGCCAGCAGCCAAGATCGAACCTACCAAGAGACCCAGTACTTC.

This clonotype was observed many times. The V and J genes are TRBV28 and TRBJ1-5; D gene uncertain. The CDR3 spans 14 residues. From germline, CDR1 is MDHEN and CDR2 SYDVKM. V was shortened by 2 bases and J by 3 bases, with 8 bases between the two germline ends. The CDR3 nucleotides read TGTGCCAGCAGTTTAAGTCAACTCAATCAGCCCCAGCATTTT. It codes for CASSLSQLNQPQHF.